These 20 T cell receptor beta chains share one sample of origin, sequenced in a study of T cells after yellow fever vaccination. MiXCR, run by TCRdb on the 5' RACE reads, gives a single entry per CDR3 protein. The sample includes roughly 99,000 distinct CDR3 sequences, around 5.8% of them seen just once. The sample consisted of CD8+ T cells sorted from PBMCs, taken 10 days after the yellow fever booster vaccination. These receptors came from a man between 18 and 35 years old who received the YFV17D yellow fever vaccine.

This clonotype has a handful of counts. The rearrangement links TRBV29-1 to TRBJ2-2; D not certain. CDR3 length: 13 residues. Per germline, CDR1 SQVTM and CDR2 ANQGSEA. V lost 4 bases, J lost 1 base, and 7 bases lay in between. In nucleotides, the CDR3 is TGCAGCGTTGTTAATAAGAACACCGGGGAGCTGTTTTTT. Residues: CSVVNKNTGELFF.

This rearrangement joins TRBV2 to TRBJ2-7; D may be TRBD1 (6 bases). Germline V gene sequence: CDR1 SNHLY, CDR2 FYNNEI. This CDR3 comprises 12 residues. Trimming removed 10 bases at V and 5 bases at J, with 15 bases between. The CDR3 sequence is CATIGQINEQYF. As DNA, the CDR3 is TGTGCCACCATCGGACAGATCAACGAGCAGTACTTC. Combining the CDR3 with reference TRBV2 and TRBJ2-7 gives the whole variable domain EPEVTQTPSHQVTQMGQEVILRCVPISNHLYFYWYRQILGQKVEFLVSFYNNEISEKSEIFDDQFSVERPDGSNFTLKIRSTKLEDSAMYFCATIGQINEQYFGPGTRLTVT.

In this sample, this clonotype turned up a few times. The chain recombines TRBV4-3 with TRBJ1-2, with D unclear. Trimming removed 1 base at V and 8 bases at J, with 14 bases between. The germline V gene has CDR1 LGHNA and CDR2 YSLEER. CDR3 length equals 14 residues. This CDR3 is CASSQGPPGRGYTF. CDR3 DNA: TGCGCCAGCAGCCAAGGGCCTCCGGGGAGAGGCTACACCTTC.

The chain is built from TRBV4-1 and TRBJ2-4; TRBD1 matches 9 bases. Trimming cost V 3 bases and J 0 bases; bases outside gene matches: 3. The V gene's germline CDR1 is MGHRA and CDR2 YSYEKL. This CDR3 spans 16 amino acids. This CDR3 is CASSHLTGGAKNIQYF. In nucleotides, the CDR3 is TGCGCCAGCAGCCACCTGACAGGGGGAGCCAAAAACATTCAGTACTTC.

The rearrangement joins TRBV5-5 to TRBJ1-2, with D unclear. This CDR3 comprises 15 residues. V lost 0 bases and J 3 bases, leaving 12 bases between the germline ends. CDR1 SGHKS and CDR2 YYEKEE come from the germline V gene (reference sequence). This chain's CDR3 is CASSLVLDIDYGYTF. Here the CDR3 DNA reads TGTGCCAGCAGCTTGGTATTGGATATTGACTATGGCTACACCTTC.

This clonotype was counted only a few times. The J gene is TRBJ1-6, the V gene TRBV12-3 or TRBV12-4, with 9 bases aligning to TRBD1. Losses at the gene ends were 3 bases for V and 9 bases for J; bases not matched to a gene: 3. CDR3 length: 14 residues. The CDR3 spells CASSFRTGVSPLHF. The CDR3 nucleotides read TGTGCCAGCAGTTTTCGGACAGGGGTTTCACCCCTCCACTTT.

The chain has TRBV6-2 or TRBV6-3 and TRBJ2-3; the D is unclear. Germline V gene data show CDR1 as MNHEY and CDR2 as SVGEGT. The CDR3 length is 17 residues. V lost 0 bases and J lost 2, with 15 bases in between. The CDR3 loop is CASSYSRMWSDTDTQYF. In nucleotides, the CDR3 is TGTGCCAGCAGTTACTCGAGAATGTGGTCGGACACAGATACGCAGTATTTT.

This CDR3 reads CASSQPGQENTGELFF. The CDR3 DNA is TGCGCCAGCAGCCAGCCGGGACAGGAGAACACCGGGGAGCTGTTTTTT. This chain uses TRBV4-3 with TRBJ2-2; TRBD1 matches 8 bases. The CDR3 totals 16 residues. Looked up from germline, CDR1 is LGHNA and CDR2 is YSLEER. The V and J ends lost 3 bases and 1 base, in that order; junction bases with no gene match: 4.

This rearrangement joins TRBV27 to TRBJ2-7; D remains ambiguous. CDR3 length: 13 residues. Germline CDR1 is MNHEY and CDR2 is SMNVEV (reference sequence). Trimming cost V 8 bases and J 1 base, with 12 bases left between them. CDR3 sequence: CASGSLGSYEQYF. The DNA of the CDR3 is TGTGCCAGCGGCAGCTTAGGTTCCTACGAGCAGTACTTC.

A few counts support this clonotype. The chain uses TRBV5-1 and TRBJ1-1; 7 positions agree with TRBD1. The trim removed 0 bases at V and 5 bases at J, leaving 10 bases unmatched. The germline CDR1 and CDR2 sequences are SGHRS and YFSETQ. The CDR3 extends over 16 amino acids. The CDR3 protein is CASSLDPDREVTEAFF. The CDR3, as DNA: TGCGCCAGCAGCTTGGACCCCGACAGGGAAGTAACTGAAGCTTTCTTT.

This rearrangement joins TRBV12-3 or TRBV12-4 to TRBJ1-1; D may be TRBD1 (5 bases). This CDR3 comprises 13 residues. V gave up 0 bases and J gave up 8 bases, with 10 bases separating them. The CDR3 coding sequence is TGTGCCAGCAGTTTAGCGCTAAAGGGGGAAGCTTTCTTT. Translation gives CASSLALKGEAFF.

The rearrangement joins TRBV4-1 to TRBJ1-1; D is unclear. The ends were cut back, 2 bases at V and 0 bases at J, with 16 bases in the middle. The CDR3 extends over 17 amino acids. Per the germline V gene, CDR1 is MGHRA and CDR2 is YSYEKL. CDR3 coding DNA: TGCGCCAGCAGCCAAATAACAAGGTCAAGTCTGAACACTGAAGCTTTCTTT. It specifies CASSQITRSSLNTEAFF.

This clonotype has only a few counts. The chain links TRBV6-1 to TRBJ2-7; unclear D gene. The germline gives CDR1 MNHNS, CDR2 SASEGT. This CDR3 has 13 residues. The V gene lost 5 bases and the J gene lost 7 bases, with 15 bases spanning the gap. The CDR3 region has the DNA TGTGCCAGCAGTCTCCGAGTCCTCCGAGAGCAGTACTTC. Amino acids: CASSLRVLREQYF.

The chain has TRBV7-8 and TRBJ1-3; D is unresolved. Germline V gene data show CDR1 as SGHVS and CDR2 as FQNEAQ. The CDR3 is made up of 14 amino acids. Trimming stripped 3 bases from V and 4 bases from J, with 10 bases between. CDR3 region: CASSFLGIGNTIYF. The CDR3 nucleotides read TGTGCCAGCAGCTTTTTAGGGATAGGAAACACCATATATTTT.

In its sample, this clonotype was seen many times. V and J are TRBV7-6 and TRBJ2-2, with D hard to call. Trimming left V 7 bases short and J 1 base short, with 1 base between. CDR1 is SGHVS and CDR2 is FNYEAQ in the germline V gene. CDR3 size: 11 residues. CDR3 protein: CASKNTGELFF. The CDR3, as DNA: TGTGCCAGCAAGAACACCGGGGAGCTGTTTTTT.

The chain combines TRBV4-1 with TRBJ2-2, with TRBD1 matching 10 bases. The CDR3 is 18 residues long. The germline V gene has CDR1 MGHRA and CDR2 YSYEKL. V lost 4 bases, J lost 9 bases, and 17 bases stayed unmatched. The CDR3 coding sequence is TGCGCCAGCAGCCGAGGGAGTCGCGGGACAGGGGAACACCGGGAGCTGTTTTTT. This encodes CASSRGSRGTGEHRELFF.

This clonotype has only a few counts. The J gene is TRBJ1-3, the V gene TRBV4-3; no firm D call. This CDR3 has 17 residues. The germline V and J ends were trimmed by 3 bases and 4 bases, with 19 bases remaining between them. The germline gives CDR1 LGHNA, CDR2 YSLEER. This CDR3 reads CASSHNPERGLGNTIYF. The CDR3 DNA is TGCGCCAGCAGCCACAATCCCGAGCGAGGCCTGGGAAACACCATATATTTT.

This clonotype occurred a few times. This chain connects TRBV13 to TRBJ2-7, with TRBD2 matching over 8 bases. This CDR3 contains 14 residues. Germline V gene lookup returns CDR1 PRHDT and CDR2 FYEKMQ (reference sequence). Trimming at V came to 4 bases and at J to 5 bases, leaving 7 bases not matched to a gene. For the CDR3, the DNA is TGTGCCAGCAGCTCCTCCGGGACTAGAAACGAGCAGTACTTC. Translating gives CASSSSGTRNEQYF.

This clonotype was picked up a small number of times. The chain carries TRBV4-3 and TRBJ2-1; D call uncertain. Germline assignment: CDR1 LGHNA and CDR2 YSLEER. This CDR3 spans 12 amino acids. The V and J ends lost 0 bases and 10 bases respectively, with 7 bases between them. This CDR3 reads CASSQEDSEQFF. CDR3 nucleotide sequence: TGCGCCAGCAGCCAAGAAGACTCAGAGCAGTTCTTC.

CDR3 amino acids: CSATLGELNTEAFF. For the CDR3, the DNA is TGCAGCGCGACTCTCGGAGAATTGAACACTGAAGCTTTCTTT. The gene calls are TRBV29-1 and TRBJ1-1, with D unclear. The CDR3 length is 14 residues. Trimming took 7 bases from V and 0 from J, leaving 15 bases between them. The germline V gene has CDR1 SQVTM and CDR2 ANQGSEA. Full variable domain (rest looked up from reference TRBV29-1 and TRBJ1-1): SAVISQKPSRDICQRGTSLTIQCQVDSQVTMMFWYRQQPGQSLTLIATANQGSEATYESGFVIDKFPISRPNLTFSTLTVSNMSPEDSSIYLCSATLGELNTEAFFGQGTRLTVV.